These T cell receptor beta chains were read from a single sample in a study of technical replicates of blood from several donors. Repertoires were generated with immunoSEQ multiplex PCR, while TCRdb's copy carries only in-frame clones and drops some. The sample includes under 90,000 clones, roughly 96% of them seen just once. Sequencing was carried out using T cells isolated from PBMCs. The receptors come from a human donor in good health. Both conserved end residues are part of each CDR3. Fields, in order: D gene, CDR3 length, clone size, J gene, V gene, CDR3 protein. D genes are given only for firm matches. Clone size is shown for a subset of rows, as once, few, many or a class of expanded clone.

TRBD1 | 16 | . | TRBJ2-3 | TRBV7-9 | CASSLVGQGAADTQYF
TRBD2 | 17 | . | TRBJ2-1 | TRBV11-2 | CASRQAGGLVSYNEQFF
. | 13 | once | TRBJ1-5 | TRBV10-1 | CASSLTGNQPQHF
. | 14 | . | TRBJ2-1 | TRBV9 | CASSVVAGRNEQFF
. | 16 | once | TRBJ2-1 | TRBV6-1 | CASSEPAFGGTDEQFF
TRBD2 | 14 | . | TRBJ2-3 | TRBV2 | CASTGGGASDTQYF
. | 15 | . | TRBJ1-1 | TRBV6-5 | CASSFRGAWNTEAFF
. | 14 | once | TRBJ2-5 | TRBV5-1 | CASSSQGGGETQYF
. | 15 | . | TRBJ1-6 | TRBV4-1 | CASSRKSVFDSPLHF
. | 18 | . | TRBJ1-4 | TRBV4-1 | CASSQRHGKVTTNEKLFF